This T cell receptor (beta chain) was documented in a study of control samples from healthy donors and cancer patients (dated by TCRdb to the early 2020s). The library was prepared using the immunoSEQ multiplex PCR assay. TCRdb provides this immuneACCESS table in a form limited to in-frame rearrangements. Some clones are lacking; in checked studies, under half of them reflect an unresolved V gene, and why the rest are absent is not known. In this sample the table shows fewer than 45,000 clones, around 93% of which occur a single time. Over 20% of the sample comes from the top ten. A remark on this clone: The antigen this receptor binds is unknown. Qualities for individual bases were not recorded, and no much larger clone is one base off.

The V and J ends are trimmed by 3 bases and 5 bases, leaving 12 bases between them. CDR1 is given as SGHRS and CDR2 as YFSETQ, both from the germline V gene. From cysteine to phenylalanine, the CDR3 is 15 amino acids long. Of all the DNA, just the CDR3 is kept, 45 bases in frame from base 1. Sequencing input: PBMCs. This sequence uses TRBV5-1 and TRBJ1-6; TRBD1 might be the D gene, on 6 matching bases. This sequence was found in a woman between 35 and 50 years old with head and neck cancer. The bases read TGCGCCAGCAGCTCAAACGGGGACAATAATTCACCCCTCCACTTT. Translated, it gives CASSSNGDNNSPLHF.